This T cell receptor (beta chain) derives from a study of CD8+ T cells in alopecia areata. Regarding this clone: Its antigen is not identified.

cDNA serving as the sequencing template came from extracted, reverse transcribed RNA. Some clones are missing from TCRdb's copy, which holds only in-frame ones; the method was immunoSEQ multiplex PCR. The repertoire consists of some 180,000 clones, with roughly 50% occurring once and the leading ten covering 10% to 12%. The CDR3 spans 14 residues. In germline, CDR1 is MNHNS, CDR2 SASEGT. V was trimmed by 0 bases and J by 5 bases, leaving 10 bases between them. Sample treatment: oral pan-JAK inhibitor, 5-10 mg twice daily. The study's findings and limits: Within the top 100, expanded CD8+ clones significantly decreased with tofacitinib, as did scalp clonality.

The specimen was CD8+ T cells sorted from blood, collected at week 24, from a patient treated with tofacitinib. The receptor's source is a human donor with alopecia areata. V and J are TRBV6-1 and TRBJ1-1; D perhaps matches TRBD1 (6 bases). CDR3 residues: CASSEAGTRTEAFF. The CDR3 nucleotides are TGTGCCAGCAGTGAAGCCGGGACAAGAACTGAAGCTTTCTTT.